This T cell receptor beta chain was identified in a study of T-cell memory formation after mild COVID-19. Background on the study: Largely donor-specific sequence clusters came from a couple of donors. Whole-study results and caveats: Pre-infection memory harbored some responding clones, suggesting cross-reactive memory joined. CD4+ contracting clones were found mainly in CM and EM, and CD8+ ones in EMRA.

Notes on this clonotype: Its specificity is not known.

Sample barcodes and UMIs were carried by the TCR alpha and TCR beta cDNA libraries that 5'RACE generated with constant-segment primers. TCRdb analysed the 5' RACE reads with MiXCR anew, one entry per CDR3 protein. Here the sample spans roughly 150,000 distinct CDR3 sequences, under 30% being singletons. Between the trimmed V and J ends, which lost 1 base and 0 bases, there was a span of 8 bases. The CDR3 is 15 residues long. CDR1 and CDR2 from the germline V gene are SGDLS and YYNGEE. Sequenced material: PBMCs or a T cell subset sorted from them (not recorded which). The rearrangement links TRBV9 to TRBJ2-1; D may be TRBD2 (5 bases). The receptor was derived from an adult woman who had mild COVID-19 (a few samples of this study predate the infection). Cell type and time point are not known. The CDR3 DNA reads TGTGCCAGCAGCGTAAACGGGAACTCCTACAATGAGCAGTTCTTC. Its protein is CASSVNGNSYNEQFF. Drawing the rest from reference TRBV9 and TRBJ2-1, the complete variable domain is DSGVTQTPKHLITATGQRVTLRCSPRSGDLSVYWYQQSLDQGLQFLIQYYNGEERAKGNILERFSAQQFPDLHSELNLSSLELGDSALYFCASSVNGNSYNEQFFGPGTRLTVL.